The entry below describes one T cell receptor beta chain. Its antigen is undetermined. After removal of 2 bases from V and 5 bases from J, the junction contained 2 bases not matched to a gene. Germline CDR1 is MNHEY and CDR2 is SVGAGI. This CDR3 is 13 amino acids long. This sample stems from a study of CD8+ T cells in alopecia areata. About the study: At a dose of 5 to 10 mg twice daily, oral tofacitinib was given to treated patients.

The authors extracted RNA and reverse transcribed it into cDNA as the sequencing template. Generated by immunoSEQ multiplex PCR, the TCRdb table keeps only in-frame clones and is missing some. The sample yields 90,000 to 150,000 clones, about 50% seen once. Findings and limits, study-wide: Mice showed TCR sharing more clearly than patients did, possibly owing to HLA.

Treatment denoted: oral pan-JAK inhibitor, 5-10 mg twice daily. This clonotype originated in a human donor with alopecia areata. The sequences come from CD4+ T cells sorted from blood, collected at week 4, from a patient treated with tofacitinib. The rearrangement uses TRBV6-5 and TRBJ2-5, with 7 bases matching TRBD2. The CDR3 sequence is CASSYGREETQYF. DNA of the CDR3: TGTGCCAGCAGTTACGGGCGGGAGGAGACCCAGTACTTC.